Listed below are T cell receptor beta chains from one sample, sequenced in a study of blood T cell repertoires in COVID-19. Clones were sequenced by immunoSEQ multiplex PCR, and TCRdb holds only the in-frame ones, with some missing. Among just under 150,000 clones listed, over 80% were seen once. Sequenced material: peripheral blood. The receptor source for this set is a woman in her forties or fifties with acute or convalescent COVID-19. CDR3s include the opening cysteine and the closing phenylalanine or tryptophan. D genes are given only for firm matches. A row's size may be missing; if present it is once, few, many or a size class.

J gene	clone size	V gene	D gene	CDR3 protein	CDR3 DNA
TRBJ2-6	-	TRBV7-6	-	CASSYRDTGANVLTF	TGTGCCAGCAGCTACAGGGATACTGGGGCCAACGTCCTGACTTTC
TRBJ1-5	few	TRBV19	-	CASSIRGSHQPQHF	TGTGCCAGTAGTATCAGGGGATCCCACCAGCCCCAGCATTTT
TRBJ1-4	once	TRBV19	-	CASSIRTVGDEKLFF	TGTGCCAGTAGTATCCGTACGGTAGGGGATGAAAAACTGTTTTTT
TRBJ2-2	-	TRBV4-1	TRBD1	CASSHVRTGGVPGELFF	TGCGCCAGCAGCCACGTCAGGACAGGGGGCGTTCCCGGGGAGCTGTTTTTT
TRBJ1-5	-	TRBV18	TRBD1	CASSPGTGGNQPQHF	TGTGCCAGCTCACCCGGGACAGGGGGGAATCAGCCCCAGCATTTT
TRBJ1-5	-	TRBV5-1	TRBD1	CASSLRTGDQPQHF	TGCGCCAGCAGCCTCAGGACAGGGGATCAGCCCCAGCATTTT
TRBJ1-6	-	TRBV5-1	-	CASSFRLGGVLSPLHF	TGCGCCAGCAGCTTTAGACTCGGAGGGGTTCTTTCACCCCTCCACTTT
TRBJ2-7	-	TRBV5-1	TRBD2	CASSVGSGGAYEQYF	TGCGCCAGCAGCGTCGGAAGCGGGGGGGCCTACGAGCAGTACTTC
TRBJ2-3	-	TRBV7-2	-	CASSLEGGLLYTQYF	TGTGCCAGCAGCTTAGAGGGGGGGCTTCTTTATACGCAGTATTTT
TRBJ2-5	-	TRBV19	TRBD2	CASSPGASGRAVGQETQYF	TGTGCCAGTAGCCCAGGGGCTAGCGGGAGGGCCGTGGGCCAAGAGACCCAGTACTTC
TRBJ1-2	few	TRBV4-2	-	CASSQGGPGIGTTNYGYTF	TGTGCCAGCAGCCAAGGTGGTCCGGGGATCGGGACAACTAACTATGGCTACACCTTC
TRBJ2-3	-	TRBV6-4	-	CASSDHTGNTQYF	TGTGCCAGCAGTGACCATACAGGGAATACGCAGTATTTT
TRBJ1-1	-	TRBV7-2	-	CASSFGRNTEAFF	TGTGCCAGCAGCTTTGGGCGGAACACTGAAGCTTTCTTT
TRBJ1-1	-	TRBV6-6	-	CASRHPARNTEAFF	TGTGCCAGCAGACACCCCGCCAGGAACACTGAAGCTTTCTTT
TRBJ1-1	-	TRBV19	-	CASRGNMNTEAFF	TGTGCCAGTCGGGGGAACATGAACACTGAAGCTTTCTTT
TRBJ2-7	-	TRBV27	-	CASSLSPVPSYEQYF	TGTGCCAGCAGTTTATCGCCAGTCCCCTCCTACGAGCAGTACTTC
TRBJ1-2	-	TRBV27	-	CASSLYARVSDGYTF	TGTGCCAGCAGTTTATACGCCCGGGTATCAGATGGCTACACCTTC
TRBJ1-6	-	TRBV2	TRBD1	CASSEPGTANSPLHF	TGTGCCAGCAGTGAACCCGGGACAGCAAATTCACCCCTCCACTTT
TRBJ2-7	-	TRBV7-9	-	CASSWDSTPSYEQYF	TGTGCCAGCAGCTGGGACTCAACCCCATCCTACGAGCAGTACTTC
TRBJ2-1	-	TRBV6-4	TRBD2	CASSEQGGLLAGLNNEQFF	TGTGCCAGCAGTGAGCAGGGGGGGTTACTAGCGGGCCTCAACAATGAGCAGTTCTTC
TRBJ2-1	-	TRBV19	TRBD1	CASSIGQAYNEQFF	TGTGCCAGTAGTATCGGACAGGCCTACAATGAGCAGTTCTTC
TRBJ2-5	once	TRBV15	TRBD1	CATSRDRAGTGGVETQYF	TGTGCCACCAGCAGAGATCGGGCCGGGACAGGGGGCGTGGAGACCCAGTACTTC
TRBJ2-5	-	TRBV7-9	TRBD2	CASSLEAGGSETQYF	TGTGCCAGCAGCTTGGAAGCGGGAGGGAGTGAGACCCAGTACTTC
TRBJ1-2	-	TRBV28	-	CASSPLGVESDTF	TGTGCCAGCAGTCCCCTAGGGGTTGAGAGCGACACCTTC
TRBJ2-4	-	TRBV21-1	-	CASSKGDRSEPKNIQYF	TGTGCCAGCAGCAAAGGGGACAGGTCCGAGCCGAAAAACATTCAGTACTTC
TRBJ2-3	-	TRBV24-1	TRBD1	CATGDRLSPDTQYF	TGTGCCACTGGGGACAGGTTATCGCCAGATACGCAGTATTTT
TRBJ2-3	-	TRBV5-5	TRBD2	CASSLAEGRSDTQYF	TGTGCCAGCAGCCTAGCGGAGGGGCGATCAGATACGCAGTATTTT
TRBJ1-1	-	TRBV19	TRBD1	CASSIGPGGTEAFF	TGTGCCAGTAGTATAGGTCCAGGGGGGACTGAAGCTTTCTTT
TRBJ2-1	-	TRBV9	-	CASSADGRGKGLNEQFF	TGTGCCAGCAGCGCAGACGGACGGGGAAAGGGATTGAATGAGCAGTTCTTC
TRBJ1-2	-	TRBV4-2	TRBD1	CASSQAGTGNYGYTF	TGTGCCAGCAGCCAGGCCGGGACAGGAAACTATGGCTACACCTTC
TRBJ1-5	-	TRBV7-3	TRBD1	CASSMTGAEPQHF	TGTGCCAGCAGCATGACAGGGGCAGAGCCCCAGCATTTT
TRBJ2-1	-	TRBV5-4	TRBD2	CASSSGLAGPSSYNEQFF	TGTGCCAGCAGCTCCGGACTAGCGGGGCCTAGCTCCTACAATGAGCAGTTCTTC
TRBJ1-1	-	TRBV6-4	-	CASSSREGTEAFF	TGTGCCAGCAGTTCCAGGGAGGGGACTGAAGCTTTCTTT
TRBJ2-3	-	TRBV6-4	-	CASSVESSTDTQYF	TGTGCCAGCAGTGTGGAGAGTAGCACAGATACGCAGTATTTT
TRBJ2-7	-	TRBV7-9	TRBD1	CASSLGDRVYEQYF	TGTGCCAGCAGCTTAGGGGACAGGGTCTACGAGCAGTACTTC
TRBJ1-4	-	TRBV9	TRBD1	CASSEGETGGTGEKLFF	TGTGCCAGCAGCGAGGGAGAGACAGGGGGAACGGGAGAAAAACTGTTTTTT
TRBJ2-7	-	TRBV5-1	-	CASSRDRVYEQYF	TGCGCCAGCAGCCGTGATCGGGTGTACGAGCAGTACTTC
TRBJ2-3	-	TRBV9	TRBD2	CASSRASGSTDTQYF	TGTGCCAGCAGCCGAGCTAGCGGAAGCACAGATACGCAGTATTTT
TRBJ2-3	-	TRBV12-3/TRBV12-4	-	CASNSDWDTQYF	TGTGCCAGCAATTCGGACTGGGATACGCAGTATTTT
TRBJ2-2	-	TRBV7-9	-	CASSLTTPGTGELFF	TGTGCCAGCAGCCTTACTACCCCGGGGACCGGGGAGCTGTTTTTT
TRBJ2-2	-	TRBV7-3	TRBD2	CASSLSGRDTGELFF	TGTGCCAGCAGCCTGAGCGGGAGGGACACCGGGGAGCTGTTTTTT
TRBJ1-5	-	TRBV28	-	CASSLLPAGPVQPQHF	TGTGCCAGCAGTTTATTACCGGCAGGGCCGGTCCAGCCCCAGCATTTT
TRBJ2-1	-	TRBV18	TRBD2	CASSSGRRDDEQFF	TGTGCCAGTTCCAGCGGGAGGAGGGATGATGAGCAGTTCTTC
TRBJ2-5	-	TRBV5-1	TRBD2	CASSLTSGGETQYF	TGCGCCAGCAGCTTAACTAGCGGGGGGGAGACCCAGTACTTC
TRBJ1-2	-	TRBV7-3	TRBD1	CASSLSVQGAGGYTF	TGTGCCAGCAGCTTAAGCGTCCAGGGGGCTGGTGGCTACACCTTC
TRBJ2-2	-	TRBV3-1/TRBV3-2	TRBD2	CASSPTSGIGTGELFF	TGTGCCAGCAGCCCGACTAGCGGGATTGGCACCGGGGAGCTGTTTTTT
TRBJ1-3	once	TRBV5-1	TRBD1	CASSLGQGESGNTIYF	TGCGCCAGCAGCTTGGGACAGGGGGAGAGTGGAAACACCATATATTTT
TRBJ2-3	-	TRBV6-4	-	CASKEGGGTDTQYF	TGTGCCAGCAAAGAAGGGGGGGGAACAGATACGCAGTATTTT
TRBJ2-7	-	TRBV10-1	TRBD1	CASTPSGTGGQYEQYF	TGCGCCAGCACCCCGAGCGGGACAGGGGGACAATACGAGCAGTACTTC
TRBJ1-2	-	TRBV6-2/TRBV6-3	-	CASSYAANYGYTF	TGTGCCAGCAGTTACGCAGCTAACTATGGCTACACCTTC